The text below deals with one TCR beta chain. This receptor's antigen is unknown. Base qualities are missing; no much larger clone stands one base away. Peripheral blood CD8+ and CD4+ T cells from healthy donors, Susac syndrome patients and multiple sclerosis patients were profiled by high-throughput TCR beta sequencing. The multiple sclerosis controls were treatment-naive patients who had stable or active relapsing-remitting disease and met the revised McDonald criteria. Bulk CD8+ and CD4+ T cells were purified by magnetic negative isolation, while CD8+ TEMRA cells were enriched using FACS. Blood was collected in EDTA tubes and processed within 24 hours, with PBMCs isolated through density gradient centrifugation. PBMCs intended for TCR sequencing were cryopreserved in liquid nitrogen and were subsequently thawed in a 37 degrees C water bath. The sorted or isolated CD4+, CD8+ and CD8+ TEMRA cells reached a purity of at least 90%.

V loses 0 bases, J loses 4 bases, and the germline ends lie 24 bases apart. The CDR3 runs 19 residues from the cysteine to the phenylalanine. The CDR3 DNA has 57 bases and is translated from base 1. The CDR1 and CDR2 encoded by the germline V gene (reference sequence) are LGHDT and YNNKEL. This entry is derived from a study of CD8 T cells in Susac syndrome (dated by TCRdb to between 2018 and 2021). With respect to the entire study: Whether CD8+ T cell activation and differentiation in Susac syndrome was antigen driven was tested using repertoire sequencing. Broad study findings and their caveats: The number of individuals in the TCR sequencing and HLA analysis was acknowledged as relatively small.

RNA was extracted using the RNeasy kit, and roughly 0.45 to 1 microgram was reverse transcribed with random hexamers. TCR beta CDR3 regions were amplified with the immunoSEQ multiplex PCR assay covering 54 Vbeta and 13 Jbeta segments. PCR amplification bias was corrected by using a synthetic template baseline for primer optimization and computational correction. Per the authors' processing: Reads were annotated to V, D and J genes per IMGT and analyzed with immunoSEQ Analyzer, keeping only productive sequences. Clonality was calculated as one minus the Shannon entropy normalized by log2 of the number of productive unique sequences. For each patient and control, public and private clones were evaluated among the 100 most prevalent clones. A clone was defined as Susac-specific if it was absent from the healthy and MS cohorts, from 1052 published viral clones and from other ImmuneACCESS disease sequences. Through fastp at Q25 and MiXCR, TCRdb rebuilt clones from the public reads, retaining in-frame beta chains. CDR3 protein sequences are deduplicated, and each keeps its most common genes and DNA. The V and J calls, along with clone size, are taken from TCRdb and not from the paper's own processing. The sample data list roughly 120,000 distinct CDR3 sequences, and around 94% of these were observed just once. The ten top clones hold 0.095% to 0.15% of the sample.

The receptor chain draws on TRBV3-1 and TRBJ1-2; the D segment cannot be called with confidence. The origin of this receptor is a human donor with multiple sclerosis. Input material: CD4+ T cells from PBMCs. The DNA sequence is as follows: TGTGCCAGCAGCCAAGATCTGACGGGTGGAACGGGCGTCTCCTATGGCTACACCTTC. This gives the protein CASSQDLTGGTGVSYGYTF.